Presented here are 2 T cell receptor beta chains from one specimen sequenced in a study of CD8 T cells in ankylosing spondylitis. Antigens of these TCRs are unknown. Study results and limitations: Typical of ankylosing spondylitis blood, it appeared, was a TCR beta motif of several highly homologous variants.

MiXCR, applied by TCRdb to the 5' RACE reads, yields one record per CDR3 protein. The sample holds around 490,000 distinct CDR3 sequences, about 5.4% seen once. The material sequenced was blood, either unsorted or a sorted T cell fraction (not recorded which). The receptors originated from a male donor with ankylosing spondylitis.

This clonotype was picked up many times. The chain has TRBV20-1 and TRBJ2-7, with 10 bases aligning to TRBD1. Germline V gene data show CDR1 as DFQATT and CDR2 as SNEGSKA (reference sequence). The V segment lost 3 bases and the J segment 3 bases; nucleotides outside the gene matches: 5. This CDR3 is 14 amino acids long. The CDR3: CSASSGQGNYEQYF. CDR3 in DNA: TGCAGTGCTAGCTCGGGACAGGGGAACTACGAGCAGTACTTC.

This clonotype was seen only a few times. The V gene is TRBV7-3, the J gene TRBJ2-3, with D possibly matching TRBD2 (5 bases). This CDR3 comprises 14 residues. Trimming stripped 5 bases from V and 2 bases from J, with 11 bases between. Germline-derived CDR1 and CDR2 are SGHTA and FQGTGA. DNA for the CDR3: TGTGCCAGCAGCCCGGACTCTTACACAGATACGCAGTATTTT. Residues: CASSPDSYTDTQYF.